Listed here are 31 T cell receptor beta chains from one sample, sequenced in a study of T cell responses to AZD1222 COVID-19 vaccine. The data were produced by immunoSEQ multiplex PCR, yet TCRdb's version contains in-frame clones alone and is incomplete. The sample records 130,000 or so clones, under 95% being singletons. The input for sequencing was peripheral blood, taken 28 days after the second AZD1222 dose. The receptors come from an adult who received the AZD1222 COVID-19 vaccine.

The V gene is TRBV18, the J gene TRBJ2-7; 9 bases fit TRBD1. Germline values: CDR1 KGHSH, CDR2 LQKENI. The CDR3 length is 15 residues. Germline trimming cut 6 bases from V and 4 bases from J; bases unmatched to any gene: 10. CDR3 sequence: CASSEGQGFMYEQYF. The CDR3, as DNA: TGTGCCAGCTCGGAGGGACAGGGATTTATGTACGAGCAGTACTTC. The whole variable domain, filled in from reference TRBV18 and TRBJ2-7, reads NAGVMQNPRHLVRRRGQEARLRCSPMKGHSHVYWYRQLPEEGLKFMVYLQKENIIDESGMPKERFSAEFPKEGPSILRIQQVVRGDSAAYFCASSEGQGFMYEQYFGPGTRLTVT.

This rearrangement joins TRBV7-8 to TRBJ2-2, with D unresolved. CDR1 and CDR2 from the germline V gene are SGHVS and FQNEAQ. V lost 0 bases to trimming and J lost 5 bases, with 13 bases between them. This CDR3 spans 16 amino acids. As DNA, the CDR3 is TGTGCCAGCAGCTTAGCATTGCGGACCAGGACCGGGGAGCTGTTTTTT. It is translated as CASSLALRTRTGELFF.

The genes are TRBV29-1 and TRBJ2-1, with 10 bases matching TRBD2. Trimming at V came to 2 bases and at J to 0 bases, leaving 4 bases not matched to a gene. Per germline, CDR1 SQVTM and CDR2 ANQGSEA. CDR3 length: 16 residues. In nucleotides, the CDR3 is TGCAGCGTTGAAATGGCTAGCGGGAGCTCCTACAATGAGCAGTTCTTC. Protein sequence: CSVEMASGSSYNEQFF.

This chain joins TRBV2 and TRBJ2-3; D is ambiguous. V was pared by 0 bases and J by 3 bases, with 1 base between. The CDR3 sequence is 12 residues long. Germline CDR1 SNHLY, CDR2 FYNNEI. CDR3 loop: CASSEATDTQYF. CDR3 sequence (DNA): TGTGCCAGCAGTGAAGCGACAGATACGCAGTATTTT.

Written as DNA, the CDR3 is TGTGCCAGCAGCCTAACGACTAGCGTAACCTACGAGCAGTACTTC. Its protein product is CASSLTTSVTYEQYF. V is TRBV14 and J is TRBJ2-7, with 8 bases identical to TRBD2. The CDR3 contains 15 residues. V trimming: 4 bases; J trimming: 2 bases; junction bases outside the gene matches: 7. Germline CDR1 is SGHDN and CDR2 is FVKESK. The complete variable domain, with remaining parts taken from reference TRBV14 and TRBJ2-7, reads EAGVTQFPSHSVIEKGQTVTLRCDPISGHDNLYWYRRVMGKEIKFLLHFVKESKQDESGMPNNRFLAERTGGTYSTLKVQPAELEDSGVYFCASSLTTSVTYEQYFGPGTRLTVT.

The chain's CDR3 is CASRRTAYNSPLHF. The CDR3 DNA reads as TGTGCCAGCAGGAGGACAGCCTATAATTCACCCCTCCACTTT. The rearrangement joins TRBV2 to TRBJ1-6, with D maybe TRBD1 (6 bases). The CDR3 sequence is 14 residues long. In germline, CDR1 is SNHLY, CDR2 FYNNEI. The V gene lost 6 bases and the J gene lost 2 bases, with 8 bases spanning the gap.

Only one count was recorded for this clone. The chain carries TRBV4-2 and TRBJ2-7; no firm D call. Germline values: CDR1 LGHNA, CDR2 YNFKEQ. This CDR3 region has 11 residues. V lost 4 bases to trimming and J lost 3 bases, with 4 bases between them. DNA for the CDR3: TGTGCCAGCAGCCCCGGCTACGAGCAGTACTTC. Translated, it gives CASSPGYEQYF.

This chain connects TRBV15 to TRBJ2-7; the match to TRBD2 covers 11 bases. CDR3 length: 16 amino acids. CDR1 and CDR2 from the germline V gene are LNHNV and YYDKDF (reference sequence). V gave up 1 base and J gave up 2 bases; unmatched junction bases: 4. CDR3 protein: CATSRAGLAGPYEQYF. The DNA for the CDR3 is TGTGCCACCAGCAGAGCCGGACTAGCGGGTCCCTACGAGCAGTACTTC.

This chain joins TRBV27 and TRBJ2-1, with 9 bases that match TRBD2. With 1 base clipped from V and 8 bases from J, the junction kept 9 bases outside the gene matches. This CDR3 comprises 16 residues. Germline values: CDR1 MNHEY, CDR2 SMNVEV (reference sequence). The DNA of the CDR3 is TGTGCCAGCAGTTTATTGGCTAGCGGGATGATCTATGAGCAGTTCTTC. It specifies CASSLLASGMIYEQFF.

The J gene is TRBJ1-1, the V gene TRBV27; tentative D call: TRBD1 (6 bases). Trimming shortened V by 8 bases and J by 1 base, and 8 bases separated the two germline ends. There are 12 residues in the CDR3. Germline values: CDR1 MNHEY, CDR2 SMNVEV (reference sequence). CDR3 in DNA: TGTGCCAGCGAAGGGGGGAACACTGAAGCTTTCTTT. Its translation: CASEGGNTEAFF.

The CDR3 loop reads CASSYQSGTRVNEQFF. DNA of the CDR3: TGTGCCAGCAGTTACCAATCCGGGACTCGAGTCAATGAGCAGTTCTTC. The V call is TRBV6-2 or TRBV6-3, the J call TRBJ2-1, with D perhaps TRBD2 (6 bases). V was shortened by 2 bases and J by 6 bases, with 17 bases between the two germline ends. The V gene's germline CDR1 is MNHEY and CDR2 SVGEGT. The CDR3 consists of 16 residues.

V and J are TRBV6-1 and TRBJ2-7; D is undetermined. Looked up from germline, CDR1 is MNHNS and CDR2 is SASEGT. There are 12 residues in the CDR3. V lost 6 bases to trimming and J lost 4 bases, with 10 bases between them. In nucleotides, the CDR3 is TGTGCCAGCAGCCCTGACGCATACGAGCAGTACTTC. This codes for CASSPDAYEQYF.

This clone was picked up one time. The chain links TRBV5-6 to TRBJ1-5; D is perhaps TRBD1 (5 bases). V shed 4 bases and J shed 1 base, with 15 bases lying between them. Per germline, CDR1 SGHDT and CDR2 YYEEEE. The CDR3 has 16 residues. CDR3 protein: CASSPRRGGSNQPQHF. CDR3 nucleotides: TGTGCCAGCAGCCCCCGTCGTGGGGGGAGCAATCAGCCCCAGCATTTT.

V gene TRBV7-8 combines with J gene TRBJ2-7; D is uncertain. The CDR3 has 12 amino acids. Between the trimmed V and J ends, which lost 5 bases and 7 bases, there was a span of 12 bases. In germline, CDR1 is SGHVS, CDR2 FQNEAQ. The CDR3 spells CASSRPGGEQYF. CDR3 coding DNA: TGTGCCAGCAGCCGCCCGGGTGGGGAGCAGTACTTC.

The chain joins TRBV11-3 to TRBJ1-1; D not resolved. The CDR3 runs to 17 residues. Germline CDR1 SGHNT, CDR2 YENEEA. Trimming shortened V by 2 bases and J by 1 base, and 17 bases separated the two germline ends. The CDR3 DNA reads TGTGCCAGCAGCTTAAACGGGGAGGAAGTTGAGAACACTGAAGCTTTCTTT. It encodes CASSLNGEEVENTEAFF.

V usage is TRBV28 and J usage is TRBJ1-2; D uncertain. Looked up from germline, CDR1 is MDHEN and CDR2 is SYDVKM. Deletions cut 7 bases from V and 3 bases from J, with 12 bases between. This CDR3 is 13 amino acids long. CDR3 in DNA: TGTGCCAGCAAGGTCGGGCAGGACTATGGCTACACCTTC. It is translated as CASKVGQDYGYTF.

This chain joins TRBV2 and TRBJ2-7; 7 bases align to TRBD2. The CDR3 covers 14 residues. Looked up from germline, CDR1 is SNHLY and CDR2 is FYNNEI. V was pared by 3 bases and J by 5 bases, with 7 bases of the junction left unmatched. The CDR3 protein is CASSEREGLNEQYF. CDR3 DNA sequence: TGTGCCAGCAGTGAGAGGGAGGGCCTCAACGAGCAGTACTTC.

This chain joins TRBV27 and TRBJ2-5; the D gene could be TRBD1 or TRBD2 (5 bases each). The CDR3 spans 16 residues. Trimming pared 4 bases from V and 4 bases from J, leaving 19 bases between. The V gene's germline CDR1 is MNHEY and CDR2 SMNVEV (reference sequence). CDR3 in DNA: TGTGCCAGCAGTTCCACCGGGACCACCGTCAGAGAGACCCAGTACTTC. It yields the protein CASSSTGTTVRETQYF.

The chain joins TRBV11-1 to TRBJ2-7; D is unclear. Trimming took off 4 bases at V and 3 bases at J, with 10 bases between the two ends. The CDR3 is made up of 13 amino acids. Germline V CDR1 and CDR2: SGHAT, FQDESV (reference sequence). DNA for the CDR3: TGTGCCAGCAGCTGGAAGGTTCTCTACGAGCAGTACTTC. Amino acid sequence: CASSWKVLYEQYF.

The chain recombines TRBV7-6 with TRBJ1-1, with 7 bases identical to TRBD1. Germline V gene sequence: CDR1 SGHVS, CDR2 FNYEAQ. This CDR3 contains 15 residues. V lost 4 bases and J lost 2; bases outside the gene matches: 7. DNA for the CDR3: TGTGCCAGCAGCTCACCAACAGGGGAAAACACTGAAGCTTTCTTT. This encodes CASSSPTGENTEAFF.

The chain joins TRBV28 to TRBJ2-3; TRBD1 matches at 9 bases. V was pared by 2 bases and J by 6 bases, with 12 bases of the junction left unmatched. CDR1 is MDHEN, CDR2 SYDVKM, per germline. The CDR3 is 17 amino acids. The CDR3 sequence: CASSLRQGRTGGDTQYF. CDR3 coding DNA: TGTGCCAGCAGTTTACGACAAGGCCGAACAGGGGGCGATACGCAGTATTTT.

V and J are TRBV4-2 and TRBJ2-3, with D maybe TRBD2 (6 bases). This CDR3 contains 12 residues. V lost 3 bases and J 9 bases, leaving 10 bases between the germline ends. From germline, CDR1 is LGHNA and CDR2 YNFKEQ. CDR3 coding DNA: TGTGCCAGCAGCCAGTCGGGAGTGACGCAGTATTTT. Amino acid sequence: CASSQSGVTQYF.

The gene calls are TRBV12-3 or TRBV12-4 and TRBJ1-1; D call uncertain. Trimming removed 2 bases at V and 0 bases at J, with 4 bases between. The CDR3 loop spans 13 amino acids. CDR3 loop: CASSLTVNTEAFF. CDR3 in DNA: TGTGCCAGCAGTTTAACGGTGAACACTGAAGCTTTCTTT.

This chain uses TRBV9 with TRBJ2-5, with 11 bases aligning to TRBD2. CDR1 is SGDLS, CDR2 YYNGEE, per germline. V dropped 0 bases and J dropped 2; count of bases not matched to a gene: 6. CDR3 length equals 17 residues. CDR3 loop: CASSVGTSGSLQETQYF. The CDR3 DNA reads as TGTGCCAGCAGCGTAGGGACTAGCGGGTCCCTTCAAGAGACCCAGTACTTC.

This rearrangement joins TRBV6-5 to TRBJ1-3; D unresolved. The CDR3 has 14 residues. Looked up from germline, CDR1 is MNHEY and CDR2 is SVGAGI. Deletions cut 7 bases from V and 1 base from J, with 11 bases between. CDR3 nucleotide sequence: TGTGCCAGCACCCTCGCGCCTTCTGGAAACACCATATATTTT. This codes for CASTLAPSGNTIYF.

The chain carries TRBV3-1 (or the pseudogene TRBV3-2) and TRBJ1-5; no clear D. The germline CDR1 and CDR2 sequences are LGHDT and YNNKEL (reference sequence). The CDR3 is made up of 12 amino acids. Trimming shortened V by 1 base and J by 6 bases, and 4 bases separated the two germline ends. CDR3 region: CASSQVGQPQHF. The CDR3 DNA follows: TGTGCCAGCAGCCAAGTCGGTCAGCCCCAGCATTTT.

V gene TRBV7-8 combines with J gene TRBJ2-4; D not resolved. Germline lookup yields CDR1 SGHVS and CDR2 FQNEAQ. CDR3 length: 15 residues. The germline V and J ends were trimmed by 1 base and 6 bases, with 13 bases remaining between them. The CDR3 here is CASSLVAGSGNIQYF. In DNA, the CDR3 is TGTGCCAGCAGCTTAGTGGCCGGGTCTGGAAACATTCAGTACTTC. The whole variable domain, filled in from reference TRBV7-8 and TRBJ2-4, reads GAGVSQSPRYKVAKRGQDVALRCDPISGHVSLFWYQQALGQGPEFLTYFQNEAQLDKSGLPSDRFFAERPEGSVSTLKIQRTQQEDSAVYLCASSLVAGSGNIQYFGAGTRLSVL.

The rearrangement links TRBV19 to TRBJ2-4; a weak D match, TRBD2 (5 bases). Germline CDR1 is LNHDA and CDR2 is SQIVND (reference sequence). Trimming removed 3 bases at V and 0 bases at J, with 18 bases between. CDR3 size: 18 residues. CDR3 amino acids: CASSIGTSGLRAKNIQYF. The DNA of the CDR3 is TGTGCCAGTAGTATTGGCACCTCAGGACTCAGAGCCAAAAACATTCAGTACTTC.

The CDR3 DNA is TGTGCCAGCAGCCCTCAGGGGCTTCCGAATTCACCCCTCCACTTT. Its protein product is CASSPQGLPNSPLHF. This chain joins TRBV2 and TRBJ1-6; a possible D gene is TRBD1 (6 bases). The CDR3 loop spans 15 amino acids. Trimming left V 6 bases short and J 7 bases short, with 16 bases between. CDR1 and CDR2 from the germline V gene are SNHLY and FYNNEI.

This clone was found once. V gene TRBV25-1 combines with J gene TRBJ1-2, with 12 positions matching TRBD1. Losses at the gene ends were 2 bases for V and 5 bases for J; bases not matched to a gene: 9. CDR1 and CDR2 (germline): MGHDK, SYGVNS. There are 17 residues in the CDR3. The chain's CDR3 is CASSEQGTGGLWYGYTF. For the CDR3, the DNA is TGTGCCAGCAGTGAACAGGGGACAGGGGGCTTATGGTATGGCTACACCTTC.

CDR3 coding DNA: TGTGCCAGTAGGCCAGACAGATATAGCAATCAGCCCCAGCATTTT. Its protein is CASRPDRYSNQPQHF. The V call is TRBV19, the J call TRBJ1-5, with D perhaps TRBD1 (5 bases). There are 15 residues in the CDR3. Trimming took off 6 bases at V and 0 bases at J, with 12 bases between the two ends. Germline V gives CDR1 LNHDA, CDR2 SQIVND (reference sequence). Filled out from reference TRBV19 and TRBJ1-5, the complete variable domain reads DGGITQSPKYLFRKEGQNVTLSCEQNLNHDAMYWYRQDPGQGLRLIYYSQIVNDFQKGDIAEGYSVSREKKESFPLTVTSAQKNPTAFYLCASRPDRYSNQPQHFGDGTRLSIL.